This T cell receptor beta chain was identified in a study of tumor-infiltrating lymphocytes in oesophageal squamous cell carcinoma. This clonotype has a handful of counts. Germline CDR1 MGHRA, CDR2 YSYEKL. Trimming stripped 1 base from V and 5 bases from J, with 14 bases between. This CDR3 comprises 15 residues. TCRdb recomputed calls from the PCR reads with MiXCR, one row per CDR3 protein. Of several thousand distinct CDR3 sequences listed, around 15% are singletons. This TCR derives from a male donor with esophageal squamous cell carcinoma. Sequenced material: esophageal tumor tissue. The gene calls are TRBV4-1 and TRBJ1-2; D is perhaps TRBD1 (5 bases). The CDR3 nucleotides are TGCGCCAGCAGCCAAGGGCTGGGGGTTTTGTATGGCTACACCTTC. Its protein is CASSQGLGVLYGYTF.